The entry below describes one T cell receptor (beta chain). The antigen is undetermined. UMIs accompanied the 5'RACE template switching by which TCR beta cDNA was made. TCRdb reprocessed the 5' RACE reads, with one entry per CDR3 protein and no DNA. The table lists about 400,000 distinct CDR3 sequences. Germline CDR1 SGHDN, CDR2 FVKESK. The CDR3 consists of 13 residues. This specimen belongs to a study of T cells expressing NK-cell markers. Study information: Obtained from sorted CD3+CD56+NKG2C+, CD3+CD56+NKG2C- and CD3+CD56-NKG2C+ T cells were the TCR beta repertoires. Seven sequenced donors out of eight were HCMV-seropositive, one seronegative.

The study, taken as a whole, reports: Certain NKG2C+ T cell clones were expanded, and their HCMV specificity remained unclear.

Source material: blood T cells: a sorted CD56 or NKG2C T cell subset, CD4+ or CD8+ T cells, or bulk PBMC T cells (not recorded which). The sequence came from a woman aged 45-59 years in good health. J is TRBJ2-3 and V is TRBV14; TCRdb indicates TRBD1, and absent DNA this call remains unverified. CDR3 sequence: CASSPGAGDTQYF.